Presented here are 3 T cell receptor beta chains from one specimen sequenced in a study of neurological immune-mediated disorders. TCRdb passed the 5' RACE reads through MiXCR, listing each CDR3 protein once. Altogether some 120,000 distinct CDR3 sequences are present, about 3.2% being singletons, with the ten largest covering 1.3%. Sequenced input: PBMCs. These receptor sequences come from a woman in her thirties with multiple sclerosis.

This clonotype was observed at least ten times. Here the CDR3 DNA reads TGTGCCAGCAGTTTCGGCGGGGGGGCCGTAGAGACCCAGTACTTC. Encoded protein: CASSFGGGAVETQYF. The chain couples TRBV12-3 or TRBV12-4 to TRBJ2-5; 9 bases align to TRBD2. Trimming took 3 bases from V and 4 from J; bases not matched to a gene: 6. The CDR3 runs to 15 residues.

This clonotype was seen repeatedly, ten times or more. The chain's CDR3 is CSAPSRLAGQYEQYF. For the CDR3, the DNA is TGCAGTGCTCCTAGCCGACTAGCGGGACAGTACGAGCAGTACTTC. The chain recombines TRBV20-1 with TRBJ2-7, with 11 bases aligning to TRBD2. The J segment lost 4 bases and the V segment lost 5 bases, leaving 10 bases of the junction unmatched. This CDR3 has 15 amino acids. The germline V gene encodes CDR1 DFQATT and CDR2 SNEGSKA (reference sequence).

This clonotype occurred many times. This chain joins TRBV6-6 and TRBJ2-3, with D maybe TRBD1 (5 bases). The CDR3 covers 14 residues. Trimming left V 2 bases short and J 4 bases short, with 10 bases between. Germline V gives CDR1 MNHNY, CDR2 SVGAGI (reference sequence). Written as DNA, the CDR3 is TGTGCCAGCAGTTACACAGGCGACGCAGATACGCAGTATTTT. It yields the protein CASSYTGDADTQYF.